This is a list of T cell receptor beta chains from one sample in a study of cytotoxic CD8 clonotypes in ibrutinib-treated CLL. Assay used: immunoSEQ multiplex PCR; TCRdb lists only in-frame clones, some missing. The sample contains a few hundred thousand clones, 67% of which appear only once. The specimen comprised PBMCs, sampled after 36 months of ibrutinib treatment. Receptor source: a human donor with chronic lymphocytic leukemia. Both conserved end residues are part of each CDR3. Only some rows state a clone size, as once, few, many or a class for expanded clones.

NA,TRBJ2-5,TRBV15,CATSRDVVGPYF
NA,TRBJ2-5,TRBV4-1,CASSQGRRTAGLQQETQYF
NA,TRBJ2-7,TRBV28,CASISRDRTYEQYF
NA,TRBJ2-1,TRBV11-3,CASSSHRGLVNEQFF
NA,TRBJ2-3,TRBV15,CATSGRGDLDTQYF
NA,TRBJ2-7,TRBV6-1,CASSARDRLSSGSDSYEQYF
few,TRBJ2-7,TRBV6-6,CASSRLAYEQYF
once,TRBJ1-3,TRBV5-1,CASSLRGISGNTIYF
NA,TRBJ2-7,TRBV28,CASRISGKNEQYF
once,TRBJ2-5,TRBV28,CASSLGSRETQYF
NA,TRBJ1-3,TRBV4-1,CASSLPGYRERGASGNTIYF
once,TRBJ1-5,TRBV5-6,CASTTMSGHSNQPQHF
NA,TRBJ1-4,TRBV7-9,CASSAHEKLFF
NA,TRBJ2-1,TRBV18,CASSPGGVSYNEQFF
few,TRBJ2-1,TRBV5-1,CASSTLAGYNEQFF
NA,TRBJ2-3,TRBV9,CASSVGLAGTDTQYF
NA,TRBJ2-7,TRBV29-1,CSVEEGDRGYF
few,TRBJ1-4,TRBV6-1,CASSVNSHSDNNEKLFF
NA,TRBJ2-5,TRBV9,CASSVRPSGAEETQYF
NA,TRBJ2-5,TRBV11-3,CASSPGVAGGTQYF
NA,TRBJ1-1,TRBV4-1,CASSQVPRVRGTEAFF
few,TRBJ1-1,TRBV7-9,CASSRPGGSTEAFF
NA,TRBJ2-1,TRBV11-2,CASSLVGDSAHEQFF
NA,TRBJ1-2,TRBV6-1,CASSARTGSGYTF
NA,TRBJ2-1,TRBV19,CASSRSGFEYNEQFF
NA,TRBJ2-2,TRBV9,CASSPWDSNTGELFF
NA,TRBJ1-6,TRBV4-2,CASSQDYYLEPLHF
NA,TRBJ2-6,TRBV18,CASSARDRGVRGANVLTF
NA,TRBJ2-1,TRBV7-9,CASSLRGDYNEQFF
NA,TRBJ2-2,TRBV7-8,CASSPAGLAVSGELFF
few,TRBJ1-2,TRBV7-2,CASSLPGQGYTF
NA,TRBJ2-5,TRBV4-3,CASSQERHGQQETQYF
NA,TRBJ2-7,TRBV4-1,CASSHTAQTRYEQYF
few,TRBJ2-5,TRBV6-5,CASSISPGQETQYF
NA,TRBJ2-5,TRBV5-4,CASSLPSFEETQYF
NA,TRBJ2-3,TRBV7-3,CASSPFGDTQYF
NA,TRBJ1-2,TRBV9,CASSPGQGGHPNYGYTF
NA,TRBJ1-2,TRBV9,CASSVATGGPRGYTF
few,TRBJ2-7,TRBV5-1,CASRIGLAGYYEQYF
NA,TRBJ2-7,TRBV29-1,CSVTRTGYEQYF
few,TRBJ2-5,TRBV27,CASSLGGLQTQYF
few,TRBJ2-2,TRBV4-3,CASSLGRNTGELFF
NA,TRBJ1-4,TRBV1,CTSSQVEGLGEKLFF
NA,TRBJ1-5,TRBV7-2,CASSLTGDWGNQPKHF
few,TRBJ1-5,TRBV5-1,CASSFGTGGNQPQHF
NA,TRBJ2-5,TRBV25-1,CASSESRVYQETQYF
few,TRBJ1-2,TRBV27,CASSLSGYDGYTF
NA,TRBJ2-3,TRBV29-1,CSTAGGTDTQYF
few,TRBJ1-2,TRBV5-1,CASSFSAGITAGYTF
NA,TRBJ1-5,TRBV11-1,CASSLTPSQPQHF
NA,TRBJ1-2,TRBV6-4,CASSPMTYGAGGYTF
NA,TRBJ2-5,TRBV5-4,CASSYLAGGGETQYF
few,TRBJ1-5,TRBV5-1,CASSFQGGNQPQHF
NA,TRBJ2-7,TRBV4-1,CASSQDRAEGSYEQYF
NA,TRBJ2-5,TRBV19,CASSTRTDQETQYF
NA,TRBJ2-7,TRBV25-1,CASSFALGSSYEQYF